One and the same sample provided the 28 T cell receptor beta chains below, sequenced in a study of T-cell reconstitution after alpha-beta-depleted transplantation in children. Unique molecular identifiers were incorporated when the TCRbeta library was constructed. TCRdb called the PCR reads again in MiXCR, with one record for every CDR3 protein. Here the sample spans hundreds of thousands of distinct CDR3 sequences, 10% to 15% being singletons. This specimen was PBMCs, mostly from graft donor cells, taken 360 days after TCRalphabeta/CD19-depleted stem cell transplant. These TCRs come from a male patient under 18 who had a stem cell transplant for acute myeloid leukemia, so the T cells may come from the graft donor.

A few counts support this clonotype. The chain has TRBV12-3 or TRBV12-4 and TRBJ2-1; the match to TRBD2 covers 10 bases. V was pared by 5 bases and J by 5 bases, with 6 bases of the junction left unmatched. The CDR3 contains 15 residues. As DNA, the CDR3 is TGTGCCAGCAGTCTCACTAGCGGGGTAAACAATGAGCAGTTCTTC. Residues: CASSLTSGVNNEQFF.

This rearrangement joins TRBV11-1 to TRBJ2-3; D is unresolved. Germline V gene data show CDR1 as SGHAT and CDR2 as FQDESV (reference sequence). The CDR3 spans 15 residues. With 6 bases removed from V and 2 bases from J, the gap between germline ends came to 15 bases. CDR3 in amino acids: CASSRHFKNTDTQYF. In nucleotides, the CDR3 is TGTGCCAGCAGTCGACACTTTAAGAACACAGATACGCAGTATTTT.

As concerns this clonotype: A read error may produce the germline difference seen at one junction end. The rearrangement uses TRBV7-2 and TRBJ2-3; TRBD2 is a possible D gene (6 bases). Looked up from germline, CDR1 is SGHTA and CDR2 is FQGNSA. The CDR3 is made up of 16 amino acids. In DNA, the CDR3 is TGTGTCAGCAGCTTAGGGACTCTCCTTGGAGGAGATACGCAGTATTTT. Translating gives CVSSLGTLLGGDTQYF.

This clonotype was picked up a small number of times. The J gene is TRBJ2-2, the V gene TRBV20-1, with D possibly matching TRBD2 (5 bases). Germline CDR1 is DFQATT and CDR2 is SNEGSKA (reference sequence). The CDR3 has 16 amino acids. V was clipped by 0 bases and J by 1 base, with 12 bases between them. CDR3 in amino acids: CSARDLGGGNTGELFF. The CDR3 region has the DNA TGCAGTGCTAGAGATCTGGGCGGAGGGAACACCGGGGAGCTGTTTTTT.

The rearrangement uses TRBV20-1 and TRBJ2-1; D gene uncertain. The CDR3 runs to 14 residues. CDR1 is DFQATT and CDR2 is SNEGSKA in the germline V gene (reference sequence). The CDR3 is CSRPLGSDYNEQFF. In DNA, the CDR3 is TGCAGCCGCCCTTTGGGGTCGGATTACAATGAGCAGTTCTTC.

This clonotype has only a few counts. The J gene is TRBJ2-2, the V gene TRBV9; TRBD2 might be the D (6 bases). Germline V CDR1 and CDR2: SGDLS, YYNGEE. The length of the CDR3 is 17 residues. The V gene lost 2 bases and the J gene lost 1 base, with 15 bases spanning the gap. The CDR3 reads CASSVHRREGNTGELFF. As DNA, the CDR3 is TGTGCCAGCAGCGTCCACCGGCGGGAAGGGAACACCGGGGAGCTGTTTTTT.

This clonotype has ten or more counts. An end of the junction does not agree with germline; a read error may underlie this. The rearrangement links TRBV7-7 to TRBJ2-1, with TRBD2 matching 7 bases. This CDR3 is 16 amino acids long. From germline, CDR1 is SSHAT and CDR2 FNYEAQ (reference sequence). For the CDR3, the DNA is TGTGCTAGCAGCTTATCGGCTAGCGGCTCCTACAATGAGCAGTTCTTC. Its protein is CASSLSASGSYNEQFF.

This clonotype has just a few counts. The chain joins TRBV19 to TRBJ2-7; TRBD1 matches at 7 bases. The CDR3 runs to 15 residues. Germline V gene data show CDR1 as LNHDA and CDR2 as SQIVND (reference sequence). The V gene end was trimmed by 2 bases and the J gene end by 3 bases; junction bases not matched to a gene: 7. The CDR3 spells CASSIPGTAIYEQYF. The CDR3 region has the DNA TGTGCCAGTAGTATACCCGGGACAGCCATCTACGAGCAGTACTTC.

In its sample, this clonotype was seen a few times. V usage is TRBV7-2 and J usage is TRBJ2-5, with 7 nucleotides matching TRBD1. J gave up 0 bases and V 4 bases, and 5 bases lay outside the gene matches. The CDR3 has 15 amino acids. Germline assignment: CDR1 SGHTA and CDR2 FQGNSA. The DNA for the CDR3 is TGTGCCAGCAGCTCCGACAGGGTTAACCAAGAGACCCAGTACTTC. It codes for CASSSDRVNQETQYF.

There are a few counts of this clonotype. The V and J genes are TRBV20-1 and TRBJ2-7, with 11 positions matching TRBD2. CDR3 length equals 19 residues. Germline CDR1 DFQATT, CDR2 SNEGSKA (reference sequence). J was trimmed by 2 bases and V by 1 base; bases with no gene match: 16. The CDR3 DNA sequence: TGCAGTGCTAGAGCTCTTAGCGGGAGGGCCGTAGTGAGAGCCTACGAGCAGTACTTC. As protein: CSARALSGRAVVRAYEQYF.

The rearrangement joins TRBV4-2 to TRBJ2-3; possibly TRBD2 for D (5 bases). The CDR3 loop spans 17 amino acids. From germline, CDR1 is LGHNA and CDR2 YNFKEQ. Trimming removed 3 bases from V and 1 base from J, with 17 bases in between. Here the CDR3 DNA reads TGTGCCAGCAGCCAGACGGCGGCGGGTGCGGGCACAGATACGCAGTATTTT. This sequence encodes CASSQTAAGAGTDTQYF.

CDR3: CASHIWRESTNEQFF. CDR3 in DNA: TGTGCCAGCCACATCTGGCGGGAGTCTACCAATGAGCAGTTCTTC. The gene calls are TRBV28 and TRBJ2-1; 7 bases line up with TRBD2. The CDR3 consists of 15 residues. Germline V gene sequence: CDR1 MDHEN, CDR2 SYDVKM. The J segment lost 6 bases and the V segment lost 8 bases, leaving 13 bases of the junction unmatched.

V is TRBV20-1 and J is TRBJ2-1; TRBD2 agrees at 11 bases. The CDR3 runs 16 residues. Germline trimming cut 6 bases from V and 0 bases from J; bases unmatched to any gene: 7. Germline CDR1 and CDR2: DFQATT and SNEGSKA (reference sequence). CDR3 loop: CSAGLAGGGSYNEQFF. DNA for the CDR3: TGCAGTGCGGGATTAGCGGGAGGGGGCTCCTACAATGAGCAGTTCTTC.

This clonotype was observed a few times. The V gene is TRBV10-3, the J gene TRBJ2-7, with 10 bases fitting TRBD1. V lost 5 bases, J lost 4 bases, and 5 bases stayed unmatched. The CDR3 is 14 amino acids. CDR1 ENHRY and CDR2 SYGVKD come from the germline V gene. This chain's CDR3 is CAISPGQGNYEQYF. CDR3 DNA: TGTGCCATCAGTCCGGGACAGGGGAATTACGAGCAGTACTTC.

Many counts were recorded for this clonotype. V and J are TRBV7-2 and TRBJ2-7; weak D call: TRBD1 (6 bases). CDR1 and CDR2 from the germline V gene are SGHTA and FQGNSA. CDR3 size: 15 residues. V lost 3 bases, J lost 3 bases, and 15 bases lay in between. CDR3 nucleotides: TGTGCCAGCAGCTTGCTGGGCAGGGGAATCTACGAGCAGTACTTC. Protein sequence: CASSLLGRGIYEQYF.

The sample holds a few counts of this clonotype. The V and J genes are TRBV6-2 or TRBV6-3 and TRBJ2-4, with a tentative D call TRBD1 (6 bases). V was pared by 7 bases and J by 8 bases, with 18 bases between. Germline V gene sequence: CDR1 MNHEY, CDR2 SVGEGT. The CDR3 totals 14 residues. The CDR3 reads CASTKARDIHIQYF. DNA for the CDR3: TGTGCCAGCACCAAGGCTAGGGACATCCACATTCAGTACTTC.

This clonotype showed up many times. The rearrangement links TRBV20-1 to TRBJ2-1, with TRBD2 matching 8 bases. V trimming: 4 bases; J trimming: 8 bases; junction bases outside the gene matches: 16. Germline V gives CDR1 DFQATT, CDR2 SNEGSKA (reference sequence). This CDR3 comprises 16 residues. The chain's CDR3 is CSATYSGKRGGHEQFF. In DNA form, the CDR3 reads TGCAGTGCTACATATAGCGGGAAACGGGGGGGCCATGAGCAGTTCTTC.

DNA of the CDR3: TGTGCCAGCAGGACTACAGGGGCGCAGAGCATGAACACTGAAGCTTTCTTT. It specifies CASRTTGAQSMNTEAFF. The chain has TRBV12-3 or TRBV12-4 and TRBJ1-1; TRBD1 matches 7 bases. The CDR3 is made up of 17 amino acids. V was pared by 6 bases and J by 0 bases, with 13 bases of the junction left unmatched.

This clonotype was detected many times. The chain combines TRBV5-4 with TRBJ1-2; D uncertain. The germline CDR1 and CDR2 sequences are SGHNT and YYREEE (reference sequence). Between the trimmed V and J ends, which lost 4 bases and 2 bases, there was a span of 18 bases. The CDR3 extends over 16 amino acids. CDR3 sequence reads: CASSPPQQKYNYGYTF. In DNA, the CDR3 is TGTGCCAGCAGCCCCCCCCAACAGAAATACAACTATGGCTACACCTTC.

This clonotype came up a few times. An end of the junction differs from the germline gene, which may be a read error. V and J are TRBV20-1 and TRBJ2-3, with 10 nucleotides matching TRBD2. This CDR3 contains 14 residues. Germline V gene sequence: CDR1 DFQATT, CDR2 SNEGSKA (reference sequence). CDR3 in DNA: TGCAGTGCTCGTAGCGGGAGGAGCACATATACGCAGTATTTT. The encoded protein is CSARSGRSTYTQYF.

This clonotype was seen only once. This chain connects TRBV7-2 to TRBJ1-1, with D tentatively TRBD1 (6 bases). CDR1 is SGHTA and CDR2 is FQGNSA in the germline V gene. The CDR3 is 12 residues long. V lost 5 bases and J lost 10, with 14 bases in between. Here the CDR3 reads CASSHWRTVAFF. In DNA form, the CDR3 reads TGTGCCAGCAGCCATTGGAGGACAGTAGCTTTCTTT.

A few counts support this clonotype. The genes are TRBV6-5 and TRBJ1-3; D perhaps matches TRBD1 (5 bases). V lost 0 bases and J lost 0, with 9 bases in between. Germline loops: CDR1 MNHEY, CDR2 SVGAGI. This CDR3 has 16 residues. The CDR3 sequence: CASSYSPDSSGNTIYF. The CDR3 DNA is TGTGCCAGCAGTTACTCTCCAGACAGCTCTGGAAACACCATATATTTT.

This clonotype came up many times. The genes are TRBV5-1 and TRBJ2-6; D is perhaps TRBD2 (6 bases). Trimming pared 3 bases from V and 4 bases from J, leaving 11 bases between. Germline CDR1 is SGHRS and CDR2 is YFSETQ. The CDR3 covers 15 residues. CDR3 DNA sequence: TGCGCCAGCAGCTGGGGGGAGGTCGGGGCCAACGTCCTGACTTTC. Its protein product is CASSWGEVGANVLTF.

In this sample, this clonotype turned up a few times. The chain employs TRBV5-1 and TRBJ2-3; D gene uncertain. Deletions cut 4 bases from V and 5 bases from J, with 8 bases between. Per the germline V gene, CDR1 is SGHRS and CDR2 is YFSETQ. CDR3 length: 12 residues. The CDR3 nucleotides are TGCGCCAGCAGCCCGAACTTAGATACGCAGTATTTT. This encodes CASSPNLDTQYF. Drawing the rest from reference TRBV5-1 and TRBJ2-3, the complete variable domain is KAGVTQTPRYLIKTRGQQVTLSCSPISGHRSVSWYQQTPGQGLQFLFEYFSETQRNKGNFPGRFSGRQFSNSRSEMNVSTLELGDSALYLCASSPNLDTQYFGPGTRLTVL.

This clonotype has ten or more counts. The V call is TRBV7-3, the J call TRBJ1-1, with a possible D match to TRBD1 (6 bases). The CDR3 is 13 residues long. Deletions cut 3 bases from V and 8 bases from J, with 13 bases between. Germline values: CDR1 SGHTA, CDR2 FQGTGA. CDR3 nucleotide sequence: TGTGCCAGCAGCTTTTCGTTCACAGGGGAAGCTTTCTTT. Translating gives CASSFSFTGEAFF.

In this sample, this clonotype turned up a few times. The V and J genes are TRBV20-1 and TRBJ2-3, with a tentative D call TRBD2 (5 bases). The germline gives CDR1 DFQATT, CDR2 SNEGSKA (reference sequence). The CDR3 contains 18 residues. The V end was cut by 3 bases, the J end by 6 bases, with 28 bases between. The DNA for the CDR3 is TGCAGTGCTAGTCCATGGCGAATGAGCGGATGGGCGTGGGATACGCAGTATTTT. Amino acid sequence: CSASPWRMSGWAWDTQYF.

The rearrangement joins TRBV20-1 to TRBJ1-5; 7 nucleotides match TRBD1. V shed 3 bases and J 2 bases; nucleotides not matched to a gene: 4. CDR1 DFQATT and CDR2 SNEGSKA come from the germline V gene (reference sequence). The length of the CDR3 is 14 residues. The CDR3 DNA sequence: TGCAGTGCTAGCGTCGGGACAGGCAATCAGCCCCAGCATTTT. Translated, it gives CSASVGTGNQPQHF.

This clonotype has a handful of counts. The rearrangement links TRBV6-1 to TRBJ2-3, with 8 bases identical to TRBD2. The CDR3 is 16 amino acids. CDR1 is MNHNS and CDR2 is SASEGT in the germline V gene. V gave up 7 bases and J gave up 4 bases; unmatched junction bases: 13. Here the CDR3 reads CASMLEAGVLADTQYF. The CDR3, as DNA: TGTGCCAGCATGCTGGAAGCGGGAGTTCTCGCAGATACGCAGTATTTT.